This entry is about one T cell receptor (beta chain). The target antigen is unknown. A read error may explain this, as a much larger clone is one base away. This entry belongs to a study of T cell repertoires in cytomegalovirus infection. About the study: Based on public TCR beta signatures, there were indications of CMV infection and of a matching HLA type.

This CDR3 contains 16 residues. The germline V gene has CDR1 SGHTA and CDR2 FQGNSA. The study, taken as a whole, reports: HLA-C-restricted CMV clonotypes gave the most frequent clonotype in two of eight donors.

One entry per CDR3 protein results from TCRdb running MiXCR on the reads. The table lists around 130,000 distinct CDR3 sequences, 24% of them singletons, with 34% in the top ten. The chain employs TRBV7-2 and TRBJ2-3; D is possibly TRBD2 (6 bases). The clonotype comes from a human donor in good health (CMV status not recorded). Some clones in this sample may be carry-over from other donors' samples. Sample: PBMCs, sequenced either directly or after in vitro stimulation (not recorded which). CDR3 amino acids: CASSLGLTPYTDTQCF. The CDR3 region has the DNA TGTGCCAGCAGCTTGGGACTCACCCCCTACACAGATACGCAGTGTTTT.